The 22 T cell receptor beta chains given below trace back to one sample, sequenced in a study of cytomegalovirus exposure and HLA in healthy donors. Repertoires were generated with immunoSEQ multiplex PCR, while TCRdb's copy carries only in-frame clones and drops some. Found here are some 90,000 clones, 96% of them singletons; the top ten hold around 0.78%. What was sequenced was PBMCs. These receptors were taken from a man younger than 30 in good health and CMV-seronegative.

The rearrangement joins TRBV7-2 to TRBJ2-1; tentative D call: TRBD1 (6 bases). The CDR3 has 15 amino acids. Deletions cut 7 bases from V and 2 bases from J, with 15 bases between. Germline V gene lookup returns CDR1 SGHTA and CDR2 FQGNSA. CDR3 coding DNA: TGTGCCAGCAATGAACAGGGAAGGCCCTACAATGAGCAGTTCTTC. This translates into CASNEQGRPYNEQFF.

The chain employs TRBV23-1 and TRBJ2-1, with 8 bases identical to TRBD1. TRBV23-1 is an ORF, with its function uncertain. This CDR3 spans 17 amino acids. J was trimmed by 5 bases and V by 1 base; bases with no gene match: 10. The CDR3 DNA follows: TGCGCCAGCAGTCAATGGCCCGGGACAGGCAAACACAATGAGCAGTTCTTC. Its translation is CASSQWPGTGKHNEQFF.

This chain connects TRBV18 to TRBJ1-5; D is perhaps TRBD1 (6 bases). In germline, CDR1 is KGHSH, CDR2 LQKENI. The CDR3 consists of 15 residues. The V end lost 3 bases, the J end lost 9 bases, and 18 bases lay between the germline ends. Here the CDR3 DNA reads TGTGCCAGCTCACCCTCAGGGGAACCCTCGAGGCCCCAGCATTTT. Amino acid sequence: CASSPSGEPSRPQHF. Using reference TRBV18 and TRBJ1-5 for the parts outside the CDR3, the full variable domain is NAGVMQNPRHLVRRRGQEARLRCSPMKGHSHVYWYRQLPEEGLKFMVYLQKENIIDESGMPKERFSAEFPKEGPSILRIQQVVRGDSAAYFCASSPSGEPSRPQHFGDGTRLSIL.

The chain recombines TRBV29-1 with TRBJ2-1, with 7 bases aligning to TRBD2. The CDR3 consists of 13 residues. Trimming at V came to 7 bases and at J to 7 bases, leaving 10 bases not matched to a gene. Per germline, CDR1 SQVTM and CDR2 ANQGSEA. The CDR3 DNA sequence: TGCAGCGGGGGGGGGAGGGCCGGGAATGAGCAGTTCTTC. Its protein product is CSGGGRAGNEQFF.

The CDR3 reads CASSTSGHADTQYF. CDR3 nucleotides: TGTGCCAGCAGCACTAGCGGGCATGCAGATACGCAGTATTTT. The J gene is TRBJ2-3, the V gene TRBV7-9; 9 bases match TRBD2. V dropped 5 bases and J dropped 4; count of bases not matched to a gene: 4. Germline lookup yields CDR1 SEHNR and CDR2 FQNEAQ (reference sequence). This CDR3 has 14 residues.

V is TRBV7-9 and J is TRBJ2-7; possibly TRBD2 for D (6 bases). V lost 4 bases, J lost 3 bases, and 10 bases lay in between. Germline-derived CDR1 and CDR2 are SEHNR and FQNEAQ (reference sequence). The CDR3 extends over 13 amino acids. The CDR3: CASSWGEFYEQYV. Here the CDR3 DNA reads TGTGCCAGCAGCTGGGGGGAGTTCTACGAGCAGTACGTC.

The rearrangement uses TRBV9 and TRBJ2-5; the D gene is possibly TRBD2 (6 bases). The CDR3 sequence is 16 residues long. Per germline, CDR1 SGDLS and CDR2 YYNGEE. Trimming stripped 0 bases from V and 2 bases from J, with 14 bases between. Here the CDR3 reads CASSVGVRLVQETQYF. In DNA, the CDR3 is TGTGCCAGCAGCGTAGGGGTACGACTAGTGCAAGAGACCCAGTACTTC.

The V gene is TRBV9, the J gene TRBJ2-1, with 7 bases lining up with TRBD2. CDR3 size: 16 residues. Germline trimming cut 3 bases from V and 3 bases from J; bases unmatched to any gene: 9. CDR1 is SGDLS, CDR2 YYNGEE, per germline. In DNA form, the CDR3 reads TGTGCCAGCAGCGCAGACGGCGGGAGTTACTACAATGAGCAGTTCTTC. It encodes CASSADGGSYYNEQFF.

The genes are TRBV29-1 and TRBJ2-3, with TRBD1 matching over 9 bases. The trim removed 0 bases at V and 3 bases at J, leaving 4 bases unmatched. In germline, CDR1 is SQVTM, CDR2 ANQGSEA. CDR3 length: 15 amino acids. The CDR3 bases are TGCAGCGTTGAAGACCTCGGGACAGGGACAGATACGCAGTATTTT. This translates into CSVEDLGTGTDTQYF.

This chain uses TRBV19 with TRBJ2-1; 7 bases align to TRBD2. CDR3 size: 13 residues. The V gene's germline CDR1 is LNHDA and CDR2 SQIVND (reference sequence). Losses at the gene ends were 8 bases for V and 3 bases for J; bases not matched to a gene: 4. The CDR3 spells CASASGIYNEQFF. DNA for the CDR3: TGTGCCAGTGCGAGCGGGATCTACAATGAGCAGTTCTTC.

This clone was counted a single time. This chain links TRBV6-5 with TRBJ2-4; the D gene is possibly TRBD1 (5 bases). CDR1 is MNHEY and CDR2 is SVGAGI in the germline V gene. Trimming stripped 7 bases from V and 4 bases from J, with 14 bases between. The CDR3 runs to 14 residues. CDR3 DNA: TGTGCCAGCACCGACAGTGGGGCAAAAAACATTCAGTACTTC. Protein product: CASTDSGAKNIQYF.

The chain carries TRBV5-1 and TRBJ2-7, with TRBD1 matching 10 bases. Germline CDR1 SGHRS, CDR2 YFSETQ. This CDR3 comprises 15 residues. Losses at the gene ends were 0 bases for V and 4 bases for J; bases not matched to a gene: 4. For the CDR3, the DNA is TGCGCCAGCAGCTTGGTTGGGACAGGGGAGTACGAGCAGTACTTC. Its protein product is CASSLVGTGEYEQYF. Using reference TRBV5-1 and TRBJ2-7 for the parts outside the CDR3, the full variable domain is KAGVTQTPRYLIKTRGQQVTLSCSPISGHRSVSWYQQTPGQGLQFLFEYFSETQRNKGNFPGRFSGRQFSNSRSEMNVSTLELGDSALYLCASSLVGTGEYEQYFGPGTRLTVT.

The rearrangement links TRBV7-2 to TRBJ1-5; 7 nucleotides match TRBD1. CDR1 SGHTA and CDR2 FQGNSA come from the germline V gene. The CDR3 runs 15 residues. V shed 2 bases, J shed 3 bases, and the junction held 4 bases outside the gene matches. The CDR3 reads CASSLRTGNNQPQHF. DNA of the CDR3: TGTGCCAGCAGCTTAAGGACAGGCAACAATCAGCCCCAGCATTTT.

The rearrangement joins TRBV6-5 to TRBJ1-2, with a weak D call TRBD1 (5 bases). The CDR3 runs 14 residues. The V gene lost 2 bases and the J gene lost 3 bases, with 10 bases spanning the gap. CDR1 is MNHEY and CDR2 is SVGAGI in the germline V gene. Written as DNA, the CDR3 is TGTGCCAGCAGTTACCGACAGACGCACTATGGCTACACCTTC. This sequence encodes CASSYRQTHYGYTF.

This sequence joins TRBV5-1 and TRBJ2-7; 12 nucleotides align to TRBD2. The CDR3 consists of 17 residues. The V gene end was trimmed by 3 bases and the J gene end by 0 bases; junction bases not matched to a gene: 7. CDR1 SGHRS and CDR2 YFSETQ come from the germline V gene. This CDR3 reads CASSSGTSGRISYEQYF. The CDR3 bases are TGCGCCAGCAGCTCCGGGACTAGCGGGCGTATCTCCTACGAGCAGTACTTC.

The chain employs TRBV6-1 and TRBJ2-7, with 9 bases identical to TRBD1. Germline V gene lookup returns CDR1 MNHNS and CDR2 SASEGT. Germline trimming cut 6 bases from V and 4 bases from J; bases unmatched to any gene: 10. CDR3 size: 15 residues. The CDR3 reads CASRGMGQGAYEQYV. CDR3 in DNA: TGTGCCAGCAGAGGTATGGGACAGGGAGCATACGAGCAGTACGTC.

The J gene is TRBJ1-2, the V gene TRBV7-9; TRBD1 aligns across 7 bases. Germline assignment: CDR1 SEHNR and CDR2 FQNEAQ (reference sequence). V shed 6 bases and J 4 bases; nucleotides not matched to a gene: 5. The CDR3 spans 13 residues. The chain's CDR3 is CASRTGYGYGYTF. CDR3 nucleotides: TGTGCCAGCAGGACAGGGTACGGCTATGGCTACACCTTC.

This clone was counted a single time. V is TRBV7-2 and J is TRBJ2-5, with 7 bases matching TRBD1. V gave up 2 bases and J gave up 1 base; unmatched junction bases: 4. Germline CDR1 is SGHTA and CDR2 is FQGNSA. The CDR3 spans 15 residues. As DNA, the CDR3 is TGTGCCAGCAGCTTACTGACAGGGTTCCAAGAGACCCAGTACTTC. Translating it yields CASSLLTGFQETQYF.

V and J are TRBV10-3 and TRBJ1-2; no definite D call. From germline, CDR1 is ENHRY and CDR2 SYGVKD. V lost 2 bases and J 7 bases, leaving 11 bases between the germline ends. The CDR3 is 13 amino acids. The CDR3 coding sequence is TGTGCCATCAGTGAGAGTCCGAGCTCTGGCTACACCTTC. Its translation is CAISESPSSGYTF.

The J gene is TRBJ2-7, the V gene TRBV5-4, with 8 bases that match TRBD2. V shed 1 base and J 4 bases; nucleotides not matched to a gene: 4. CDR3 size: 14 residues. Germline CDR1 is SGHNT and CDR2 is YYREEE (reference sequence). The DNA of the CDR3 is TGTGCCAGCAGCTTGAAGGCTAGCGGGTACGAGCAGTACTTC. Its protein product is CASSLKASGYEQYF.

The CDR3 bases are TGTGCCTGGAGTAGGGGGAACGGGGCTGAAGCTTTCTTT. This sequence encodes CAWSRGNGAEAFF. This chain joins TRBV30 and TRBJ1-1, with D possibly being TRBD1 (6 bases). V was cut by 2 bases and J by 6 bases, with 13 bases left in between. CDR3 length: 13 residues. CDR1 GTSNPN and CDR2 SVGIG come from the germline V gene (reference sequence).

The V gene is TRBV19, the J gene TRBJ1-2; D is perhaps TRBD1 (5 bases). This CDR3 is built from 15 residues. Germline CDR1 is LNHDA and CDR2 is SQIVND (reference sequence). The ends were cut back, 7 bases at V and 3 bases at J, with 18 bases in the middle. The CDR3 DNA sequence: TGTGCCAGTACCTCGGGGGGGGAGGGGTACTATGGCTACACCTTC. This codes for CASTSGGEGYYGYTF.